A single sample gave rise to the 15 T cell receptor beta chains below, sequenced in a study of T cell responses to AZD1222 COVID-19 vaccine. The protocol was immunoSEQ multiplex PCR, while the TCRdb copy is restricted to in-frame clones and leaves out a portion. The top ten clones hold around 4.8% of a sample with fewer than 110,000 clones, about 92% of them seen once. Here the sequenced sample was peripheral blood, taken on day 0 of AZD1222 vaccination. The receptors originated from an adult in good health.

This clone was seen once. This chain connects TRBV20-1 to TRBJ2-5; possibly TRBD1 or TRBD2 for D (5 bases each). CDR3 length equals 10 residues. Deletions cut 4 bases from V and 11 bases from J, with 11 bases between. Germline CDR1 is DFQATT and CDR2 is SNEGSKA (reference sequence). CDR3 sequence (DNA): TGCAGTGCTATTGAGAGGGGTCAGTACTTC. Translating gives CSAIERGQYF.

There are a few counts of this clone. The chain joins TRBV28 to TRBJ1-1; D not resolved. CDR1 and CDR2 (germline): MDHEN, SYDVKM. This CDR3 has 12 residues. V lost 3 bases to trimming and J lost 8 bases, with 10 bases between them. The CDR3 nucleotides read TGTGCCAGCAGTTTGGAGGTTAGGGAAGCTTTCTTT. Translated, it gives CASSLEVREAFF.

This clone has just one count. The CDR3 reads CASSPPNKDSYEQYF. CDR3 nucleotide sequence: TGTGCCAGCTCACCACCTAATAAGGATTCCTACGAGCAGTACTTC. The chain employs TRBV18 and TRBJ2-7, with D unclear. The CDR3 length is 15 residues. CDR1 is KGHSH, CDR2 LQKENI, per germline. The ends were cut back, 0 bases at V and 1 base at J, with 10 bases in the middle.

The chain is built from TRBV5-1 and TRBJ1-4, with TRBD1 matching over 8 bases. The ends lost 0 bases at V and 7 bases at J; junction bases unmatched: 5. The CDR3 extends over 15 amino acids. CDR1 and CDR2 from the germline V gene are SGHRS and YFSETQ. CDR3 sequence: CASSLVPGGGEKLFF. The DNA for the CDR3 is TGCGCCAGCAGCTTGGTTCCAGGGGGCGGTGAAAAACTGTTTTTT.

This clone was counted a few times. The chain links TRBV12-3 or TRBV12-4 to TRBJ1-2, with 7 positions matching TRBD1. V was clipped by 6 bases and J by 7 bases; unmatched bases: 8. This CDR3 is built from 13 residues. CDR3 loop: CASSYTGEGGYTF. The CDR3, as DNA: TGTGCCAGCAGCTATACAGGGGAGGGTGGCTACACCTTC.

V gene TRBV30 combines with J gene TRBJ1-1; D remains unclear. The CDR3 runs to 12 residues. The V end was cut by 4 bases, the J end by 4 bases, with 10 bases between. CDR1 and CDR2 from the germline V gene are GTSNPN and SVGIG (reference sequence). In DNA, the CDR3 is TGTGCCTGGATAGGGTCGTCCACTGAAGCTTTCTTT. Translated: CAWIGSSTEAFF.

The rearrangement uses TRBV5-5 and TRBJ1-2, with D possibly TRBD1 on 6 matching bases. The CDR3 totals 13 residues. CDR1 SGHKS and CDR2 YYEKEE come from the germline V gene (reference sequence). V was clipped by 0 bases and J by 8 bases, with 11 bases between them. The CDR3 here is CASSLDTGFGYTF. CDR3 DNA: TGTGCCAGCAGCTTGGACACAGGGTTCGGCTACACCTTC. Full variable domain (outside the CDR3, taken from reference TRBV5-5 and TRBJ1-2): DAGVTQSPTHLIKTRGQQVTLRCSPISGHKSVSWYQQVLGQGPQFIFQYYEKEERGRGNFPDRFSARQFPNYSSELNVNALLLGDSALYLCASSLDTGFGYTFGSGTRLTVV.

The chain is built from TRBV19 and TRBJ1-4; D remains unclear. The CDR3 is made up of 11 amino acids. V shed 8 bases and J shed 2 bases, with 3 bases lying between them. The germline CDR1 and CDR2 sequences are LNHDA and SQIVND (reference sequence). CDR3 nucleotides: TGTGCCAGTGGCACTAATGAAAAACTGTTTTTT. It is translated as CASGTNEKLFF. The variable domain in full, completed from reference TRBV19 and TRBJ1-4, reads DGGITQSPKYLFRKEGQNVTLSCEQNLNHDAMYWYRQDPGQGLRLIYYSQIVNDFQKGDIAEGYSVSREKKESFPLTVTSAQKNPTAFYLCASGTNEKLFFGSGTQLSVL.

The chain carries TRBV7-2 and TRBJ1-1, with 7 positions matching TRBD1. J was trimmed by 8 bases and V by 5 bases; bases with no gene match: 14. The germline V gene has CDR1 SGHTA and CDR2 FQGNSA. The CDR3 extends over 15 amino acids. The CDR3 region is CASSTIGTGAREAFF. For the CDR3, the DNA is TGTGCCAGCAGCACAATCGGTACAGGGGCAAGAGAAGCTTTCTTT.

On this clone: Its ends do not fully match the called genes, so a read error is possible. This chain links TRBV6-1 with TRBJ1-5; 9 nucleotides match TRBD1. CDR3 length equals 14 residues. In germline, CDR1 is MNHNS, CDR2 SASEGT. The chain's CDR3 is CASSEGQGLQPQHF. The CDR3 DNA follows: TGTGCCAGCAGCGAAGGACAGGGGCTCCAGCCCCAGCATTTT.

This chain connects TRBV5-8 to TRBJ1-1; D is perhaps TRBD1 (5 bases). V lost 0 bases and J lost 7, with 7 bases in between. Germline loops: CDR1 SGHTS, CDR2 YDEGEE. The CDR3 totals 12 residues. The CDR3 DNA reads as TGTGCCAGCAGCTTGGGGGGCCTTGAAGCTTTCTTT. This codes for CASSLGGLEAFF.

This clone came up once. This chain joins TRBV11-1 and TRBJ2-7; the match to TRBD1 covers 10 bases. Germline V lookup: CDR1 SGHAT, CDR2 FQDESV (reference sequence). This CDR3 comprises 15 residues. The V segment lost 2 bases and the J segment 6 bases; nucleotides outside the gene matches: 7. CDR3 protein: CASSLSFGTGVEQYF. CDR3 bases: TGTGCCAGCAGCTTATCTTTCGGGACAGGGGTCGAGCAGTACTTC.

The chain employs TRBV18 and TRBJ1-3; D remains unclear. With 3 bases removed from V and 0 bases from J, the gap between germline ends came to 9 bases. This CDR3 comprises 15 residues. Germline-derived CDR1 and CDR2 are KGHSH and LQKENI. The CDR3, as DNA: TGTGCCAGCTCACCTTATACAGACTCTGGAAACACCATATATTTT. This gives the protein CASSPYTDSGNTIYF. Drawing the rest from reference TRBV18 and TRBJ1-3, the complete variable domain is NAGVMQNPRHLVRRRGQEARLRCSPMKGHSHVYWYRQLPEEGLKFMVYLQKENIIDESGMPKERFSAEFPKEGPSILRIQQVVRGDSAAYFCASSPYTDSGNTIYFGEGSWLTVV.

The CDR3, as DNA: TGTGCCAGCAGCTTACTAGCGGGGGTTCAAGAGACCCAGTACTTC. Its protein product is CASSLLAGVQETQYF. The V call is TRBV7-9, the J call TRBJ2-5; TRBD2 matches 10 bases. The trim removed 2 bases at V and 2 bases at J, leaving 2 bases unmatched. Per germline, CDR1 SEHNR and CDR2 FQNEAQ (reference sequence). This CDR3 spans 15 amino acids.

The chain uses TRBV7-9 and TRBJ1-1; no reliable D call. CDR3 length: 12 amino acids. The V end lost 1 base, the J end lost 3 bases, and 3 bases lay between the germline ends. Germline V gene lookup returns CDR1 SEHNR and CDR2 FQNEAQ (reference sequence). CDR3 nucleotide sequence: TGTGCCAGCAGCTTAGACGACACTGAAGCTTTCTTT. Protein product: CASSLDDTEAFF.